The 30 T cell receptor beta chains given below trace back to one sample, sequenced in a study of post-analysis software for immune sequencing data. Broader study findings: Relative to controls, patients had about 5 TRBV segments at higher frequency, with TRBV5-6, TRBV5-1 and TRBV20-1 among these.

Prepared libraries of TCR beta cDNA carried unique molecular identifiers. TCRdb used MiXCR to reprocess the PCR reads, holding one entry per CDR3 protein. Of a few hundred thousand distinct CDR3 sequences in the sample, nearly 45% were seen once. For these receptors, no antigen is known. Sequenced: blood. The receptors come from a girl aged 10 to 17 with multiple sclerosis.

This sequence joins TRBV5-1 and TRBJ2-7; maybe TRBD2 (6 bases). V was shortened by 0 bases and J by 0 bases, with 10 bases between the two germline ends. This CDR3 contains 15 residues. Germline CDR1 SGHRS, CDR2 YFSETQ. CDR3: CASSLESSDSYEQYF. The CDR3 DNA sequence: TGCGCCAGCAGCTTGGAATCTAGCGACTCCTACGAGCAGTACTTC.

V gene TRBV5-1 combines with J gene TRBJ2-7; either TRBD1 or TRBD2 may supply D (6 bases each). The ends were cut back, 4 bases at V and 6 bases at J, with 23 bases in the middle. The germline CDR1 and CDR2 sequences are SGHRS and YFSETQ. There are 16 residues in the CDR3. The CDR3 protein is CASSPGAGTQGSEQYF. CDR3 in DNA: TGCGCCAGCAGCCCGGGGGCGGGGACACAAGGTTCCGAGCAGTACTTC.

The chain is built from TRBV28 and TRBJ1-2; no clear D gene. V lost 4 bases, J lost 4 bases, and 19 bases lay in between. The CDR3 length is 16 residues. Germline V gene sequence: CDR1 MDHEN, CDR2 SYDVKM. The DNA for the CDR3 is TGTGCCAGCAGTTATAAACCGACGGAGGGTGGCTATGGCTACACCTTC. Residues: CASSYKPTEGGYGYTF.

This clonotype was observed a handful of times. The chain has TRBV27 and TRBJ2-1; D gene unclear. CDR1 is MNHEY and CDR2 is SMNVEV in the germline V gene (reference sequence). The CDR3 spans 10 residues. With 3 bases removed from V and 9 bases from J, the gap between germline ends came to 3 bases. The CDR3 is CASSFSEQFF. The CDR3 region has the DNA TGTGCCAGCAGTTTTAGTGAGCAGTTCTTC.

The V and J genes are TRBV24-1 and TRBJ2-5; a weak D match, TRBD1 (6 bases). Trimming cost V 5 bases and J 2 bases, with 14 bases left between them. Germline V gene sequence: CDR1 KGHDR, CDR2 SFDVKD. This CDR3 has 15 residues. The CDR3 protein is CATSVQGTSQETQYF. CDR3 bases: TGTGCCACCAGTGTACAGGGAACCTCACAAGAGACCCAGTACTTC.

The chain couples TRBV7-2 to TRBJ2-5, with D maybe TRBD2 (5 bases). V lost 2 bases and J lost 3, with 16 bases in between. Germline lookup yields CDR1 SGHTA and CDR2 FQGNSA. The CDR3 consists of 16 residues. The CDR3 reads CASSLPSGTGKETQYF. The CDR3 region has the DNA TGTGCCAGCAGCTTACCAAGCGGTACCGGCAAAGAGACCCAGTACTTC. Filled out from reference TRBV7-2 and TRBJ2-5, the complete variable domain reads GAGVSQSPSNKVTEKGKDVELRCDPISGHTALYWYRQSLGQGLEFLIYFQGNSAPDKSGLPSDRFSAERTGGSVSTLTIQRTQQEDSAVYLCASSLPSGTGKETQYFGPGTRLLVL.

The V call is TRBV7-9, the J call TRBJ2-3; 10 bases line up with TRBD2. Germline V lookup: CDR1 SEHNR, CDR2 FQNEAQ (reference sequence). V lost 4 bases and J lost 8; bases outside the gene matches: 6. The CDR3 loop spans 14 amino acids. For the CDR3, the DNA is TGTGCCAGCAGCTCTAGCGGGAGAAGGACTACGCAGTATTTT. Translation gives CASSSSGRRTTQYF. Drawing the rest from reference TRBV7-9 and TRBJ2-3, the complete variable domain is DTGVSQNPRHKITKRGQNVTFRCDPISEHNRLYWYRQTLGQGPEFLTYFQNEAQLEKSRLLSDRFSAERPKGSFSTLEIQRTEQGDSAMYLCASSSSGRRTTQYFGPGTRLTVL.

This clonotype was found a few times. The V call is TRBV2, the J call TRBJ2-5; tentative D call: TRBD2 (6 bases). CDR1 is SNHLY, CDR2 FYNNEI, per germline. V shed 8 bases and J shed 5 bases, with 15 bases lying between them. CDR3 length equals 13 residues. The CDR3 spells CASLAPEGETQYF. The CDR3, as DNA: TGTGCCAGCTTGGCCCCGGAGGGGGAGACCCAGTACTTC.

V usage is TRBV7-8 and J usage is TRBJ2-1, with 7 bases lining up with TRBD2. The V and J ends lost 0 bases and 2 bases, in that order; junction bases with no gene match: 4. CDR3 length: 16 amino acids. The germline gives CDR1 SGHVS, CDR2 FQNEAQ. CDR3 nucleotide sequence: TGTGCCAGCAGCTTAGCAGGCGGGAGCCCCTACAATGAGCAGTTCTTC. It specifies CASSLAGGSPYNEQFF.

In this sample, this clonotype turned up a few times. The chain links TRBV7-9 to TRBJ2-5, with a tentative D call TRBD1 (5 bases). V gave up 5 bases and J gave up 7 bases, with 14 bases separating them. The CDR3 length is 13 residues. Germline V gene lookup returns CDR1 SEHNR and CDR2 FQNEAQ (reference sequence). CDR3 nucleotides: TGTGCCAGCAGCCGAGACAGCCCGGGGACCCAGTACTTC. Translated, it gives CASSRDSPGTQYF.

This chain connects TRBV2 to TRBJ1-1; D perhaps matches TRBD1 (5 bases). The CDR3 contains 15 residues. V dropped 2 bases and J dropped 5 bases, with 15 bases sitting between them. Germline values: CDR1 SNHLY, CDR2 FYNNEI. In DNA, the CDR3 is TGTGCCAGCAGTGAATTGGCAGGGACGAGGACTGAAGCTTTCTTT. It codes for CASSELAGTRTEAFF.

This clonotype was recorded once. The gene calls are TRBV20-1 and TRBJ2-5, with TRBD2 matching over 7 bases. Germline-derived CDR1 and CDR2 are DFQATT and SNEGSKA (reference sequence). The ends lost 0 bases at V and 5 bases at J; junction bases unmatched: 15. The CDR3 extends over 17 amino acids. The CDR3 loop reads CSARDRVSGRSWETQYF. The CDR3 region has the DNA TGCAGTGCTAGAGATCGGGTTAGCGGGCGATCTTGGGAGACCCAGTACTTC.

The chain uses TRBV7-2 and TRBJ2-1; 9 bases match TRBD2. The closer fit of TRBJ2-7 to the DNA end suggests the J call may be wrong. The CDR3 is made up of 15 amino acids. Germline values: CDR1 SGHTA, CDR2 FQGNSA. CDR3 bases: TGTGCCAGCAGCTTAAGGCTAGCGGGGAACAATGAGCAGTACTTC. Its translation is CASSLRLAGNNEQYF.

This clonotype has only a few counts. The V gene is TRBV7-2, the J gene TRBJ1-2, with no clear D. Trimming shortened V by 5 bases and J by 7 bases, and 11 bases separated the two germline ends. The CDR3 runs 12 residues. Germline-derived CDR1 and CDR2 are SGHTA and FQGNSA. CDR3 amino acids: CASSPFEAGYTF. The DNA for the CDR3 is TGTGCCAGCAGCCCCTTTGAGGCTGGCTACACCTTC.

The V and J genes are TRBV20-1 and TRBJ2-1; D unclear. V lost 0 bases, J lost 2 bases, and 11 bases lay in between. The CDR3 covers 15 residues. Looked up from germline, CDR1 is DFQATT and CDR2 is SNEGSKA (reference sequence). CDR3 sequence (DNA): TGCAGTGCTAGAGATCCGGCCACCCCCTACAATGAGCAGTTCTTC. Translation: CSARDPATPYNEQFF.

The chain links TRBV4-2 to TRBJ2-7; D unresolved. Trimming removed 1 base at V and 2 bases at J, with 9 bases between. The CDR3 has 14 residues. Germline V CDR1 and CDR2: LGHNA, YNFKEQ. CDR3 DNA: TGTGCCAGCAGCCAAGGAATAAACCCCTACGAGCAGTACTTC. It codes for CASSQGINPYEQYF.

The chain couples TRBV12-3 or TRBV12-4 to TRBJ1-2; D perhaps matches TRBD1 (6 bases). Trimming took 8 bases from V and 9 from J, leaving 19 bases between them. This CDR3 region has 13 residues. CDR3 protein: CASGEGVGECYTF. CDR3 bases: TGTGCCAGCGGGGAGGGGGTCGGCGAGTGCTACACCTTC.

The chain combines TRBV7-3 with TRBJ2-1; the D gene is possibly TRBD1 (7 bases). V shed 0 bases and J shed 3 bases, with 12 bases lying between them. Germline values: CDR1 SGHTA, CDR2 FQGTGA. This CDR3 spans 16 amino acids. Written as DNA, the CDR3 is TGTGCCAGCAGCTTAACCGCAGGGGGGTTCTACAATGAGCAGTTCTTC. Protein sequence: CASSLTAGGFYNEQFF.

As to this clonotype: The junction shows a germline mismatch at one end, possibly a read error. V is TRBV7-2 and J is TRBJ2-1, with 12 nucleotides matching TRBD2. The CDR3 totals 16 residues. CDR1 SGHTA and CDR2 FQGNSA come from the germline V gene. The CDR3 sequence is CASSTRLAGDYYEQFF. DNA for the CDR3: TGTGCCAGCAGCACCCGACTAGCGGGAGACTACTATGAGCAGTTCTTC.

As to this clonotype: Compared with germline, one end of the junction differs, possibly owing to a read error. The chain employs TRBV7-8 and TRBJ1-2; the match to TRBD1 covers 7 bases. CDR1 is SGHVS, CDR2 FQNEAQ, per germline. This CDR3 comprises 17 residues. CDR3 amino acids: CASPPLTAGGGGYCYTF. The DNA for the CDR3 is TGTGCCAGCCCCCCCCTCACGGCAGGGGGTGGGGGCTATTGCTACACCTTC.

In DNA form, the CDR3 reads TGTGCCATCAGTGGGTCCGCCCTGACAGGGGGCACAGATACGCAGTATTTT. Its protein product is CAISGSALTGGTDTQYF. V gene TRBV10-3 combines with J gene TRBJ2-3, with 8 bases fitting TRBD1. Germline assignment: CDR1 ENHRY and CDR2 SYGVKD. With 4 bases clipped from V and 1 base from J, the junction kept 10 bases outside the gene matches. The CDR3 is made up of 17 amino acids.

This chain uses TRBV27 with TRBJ2-5, with 11 bases fitting TRBD1. The CDR3 consists of 17 residues. Germline CDR1 and CDR2: MNHEY and SMNVEV (reference sequence). Trimming at V came to 9 bases and at J to 5 bases, leaving 17 bases not matched to a gene. CDR3 residues: CASSRGRGTGGVETQYF. The CDR3 nucleotides are TGTGCCAGTAGTAGGGGACGTGGGACAGGGGGAGTGGAGACCCAGTACTTC.

There are a few counts of this clonotype. CDR3 DNA: TGTGCCAGCAGCTTTGAACGATACAATGAGCAGTTCTTC. It yields the protein CASSFERYNEQFF. The J gene is TRBJ2-1, the V gene TRBV7-8; D is ambiguous. The CDR3 contains 13 residues. The ends were cut back, 3 bases at V and 4 bases at J, with 7 bases in the middle. Per the germline V gene, CDR1 is SGHVS and CDR2 is FQNEAQ.

The chain employs TRBV6-1 and TRBJ2-5; 7 bases agree with TRBD2. Trimming removed 4 bases from V and 0 bases from J; junction bases left unmatched: 8. The CDR3 totals 16 residues. Germline CDR1 MNHNS, CDR2 SASEGT. The CDR3 sequence: CASSGTSAKDQETQYF. The CDR3 DNA follows: TGTGCCAGCAGTGGCACTAGCGCGAAAGACCAAGAGACCCAGTACTTC.

The genes are TRBV5-1 and TRBJ2-5; 8 bases align to TRBD1. The J call is in doubt because the DNA end fits TRBJ2-7 better. CDR1 is SGHRS and CDR2 is YFSETQ in the germline V gene. The CDR3 is made up of 15 amino acids. The CDR3 DNA is TGCGCCAGCAGCGCGGAGGGACAGGCAATTGACGAGCAGTACTTC. Translated, it gives CASSAEGQAIDEQYF.

This chain links TRBV20-1 with TRBJ1-1; no clear D gene. CDR1 DFQATT and CDR2 SNEGSKA come from the germline V gene (reference sequence). The V gene lost 6 bases and the J gene lost 1 base, with 6 bases spanning the gap. CDR3 size: 11 residues. CDR3 loop: CSAKGNTEAFF. In nucleotides, the CDR3 is TGCAGTGCAAAGGGGAACACTGAAGCTTTCTTT.

The chain couples TRBV28 to TRBJ1-4; 11 nucleotides agree with TRBD1. Trimming cost V 6 bases and J 8 bases; bases outside gene matches: 11. CDR3 size: 16 residues. Germline assignment: CDR1 MDHEN and CDR2 SYDVKM. The CDR3 nucleotides read TGTGCCAGCAGCCGGGACAGGGGGTTAGTTGAGGAAAAACTGTTTTTT. Translated, it gives CASSRDRGLVEEKLFF.

J is TRBJ1-2 and V is TRBV2, with TRBD1 matching 8 bases. CDR1 is SNHLY, CDR2 FYNNEI, per germline. After removal of 8 bases from V and 1 base from J, the junction contained 6 bases not matched to a gene. The CDR3 is 14 residues long. The CDR3, as DNA: TGTGCCAGCCCGCTCGACAGGGGTAACTATGGCTACACCTTC. Translated, it gives CASPLDRGNYGYTF.

This chain connects TRBV7-2 to TRBJ2-6; D is ambiguous. The CDR3 runs to 14 residues. The germline V gene encodes CDR1 SGHTA and CDR2 FQGNSA. V was clipped by 5 bases and J by 2 bases, with 7 bases between them. The CDR3 sequence is CASSAGPGANVLTF. The CDR3 DNA is TGTGCCAGCAGCGCCGGACCTGGGGCCAACGTCCTGACTTTC.

This clonotype was counted between two and nine times. The J gene is TRBJ2-7, the V gene TRBV5-6; D might be TRBD2 (5 bases). The germline gives CDR1 SGHDT, CDR2 YYEEEE. There are 15 residues in the CDR3. Trimming left V 1 base short and J 5 bases short, with 16 bases between. The DNA for the CDR3 is TGTGCCAGCAGCTTGACTCTCCGACTAACGGACGAGCAGTACTTC. As protein: CASSLTLRLTDEQYF.